These T cell receptor beta chains were read from a single sample in a study of cytomegalovirus exposure and HLA in healthy donors. Here immunoSEQ multiplex PCR was the method, and the copy in TCRdb shows in-frame clones only, minus some. The sample includes 100,000 to 150,000 clones, roughly 80% seen only once; the top ten take over 0.95%. The sample was PBMCs. All receptors come from a girl under 10 years old in good health and CMV-seronegative. The CDR3 runs from the conserved cysteine through the conserved F or W. The order of the fields is J gene, D gene, clone size, V gene, CDR3 protein, CDR3 DNA. D genes are given only for firm matches. Size tells how often a clone was seen (once, few, many) or the class of an expanded clone, and some rows leave it out.

>TRBJ2-2|TRBD1|-|TRBV27
CASSLYRTGGLNTGELFF
TGTGCCAGCAGTTTATACAGGACAGGGGGCTTGAACACCGGGGAGCTGTTTTTT
>TRBJ2-1|-|few|TRBV11-2
CASSFSNNEQFF
TGTGCCAGCAGCTTCTCTAACAATGAGCAGTTCTTC
>TRBJ2-2|TRBD2|-|TRBV25-1
CASSRTSGGGNTGELFF
TGTGCCAGCAGTAGGACTAGCGGGGGTGGGAACACCGGGGAGCTGTTTTTT
>TRBJ1-2|-|-|TRBV27
CASSSNGRGSYGYTF
TGTGCCAGCAGTTCCAACGGGAGGGGTAGCTATGGCTACACCTTC
>TRBJ2-3|-|-|TRBV7-3
CASSLTGDTQYF
TGTGCCAGCAGCTTAACGGGCGATACGCAGTATTTT
>TRBJ2-1|TRBD2|once|TRBV2
CASSDITSGNNEQFF
TGTGCCAGCAGTGACATTACTAGCGGCAACAATGAGCAGTTCTTC
>TRBJ1-4|-|-|TRBV5-4
CASSLGSATNEKLFF
TGTGCCAGCAGCTTGGGCAGTGCAACTAATGAAAAACTGTTTTTT
>TRBJ1-1|TRBD1|-|TRBV10-1
CASSETGADEAFF
TGCGCCAGCAGTGAGACAGGGGCGGATGAAGCTTTCTTT
>TRBJ2-1|-|-|TRBV19
CASSIDGRGYNEQFF
TGTGCCAGTAGTATAGATGGTCGGGGCTACAATGAGCAGTTCTTC
>TRBJ1-2|-|-|TRBV7-9
CASSSFRAYGYTF
TGTGCCAGCAGCTCTTTCAGGGCGTATGGCTACACCTTC
>TRBJ2-2|TRBD1|-|TRBV6-1
CASSDGTGSGELFF
TGTGCCAGCAGTGATGGGACAGGGAGCGGGGAGCTGTTTTTT
>TRBJ1-2|TRBD1|-|TRBV10-3
CAIRPGRYRGRGYGYTF
TGTGCCATCAGGCCCGGCCGCTACAGGGGGAGAGGCTATGGCTACACCTTC
>TRBJ2-5|-|-|TRBV9
CASSVSTQETQYF
TGTGCCAGCAGCGTATCCACACAAGAGACCCAGTACTTC